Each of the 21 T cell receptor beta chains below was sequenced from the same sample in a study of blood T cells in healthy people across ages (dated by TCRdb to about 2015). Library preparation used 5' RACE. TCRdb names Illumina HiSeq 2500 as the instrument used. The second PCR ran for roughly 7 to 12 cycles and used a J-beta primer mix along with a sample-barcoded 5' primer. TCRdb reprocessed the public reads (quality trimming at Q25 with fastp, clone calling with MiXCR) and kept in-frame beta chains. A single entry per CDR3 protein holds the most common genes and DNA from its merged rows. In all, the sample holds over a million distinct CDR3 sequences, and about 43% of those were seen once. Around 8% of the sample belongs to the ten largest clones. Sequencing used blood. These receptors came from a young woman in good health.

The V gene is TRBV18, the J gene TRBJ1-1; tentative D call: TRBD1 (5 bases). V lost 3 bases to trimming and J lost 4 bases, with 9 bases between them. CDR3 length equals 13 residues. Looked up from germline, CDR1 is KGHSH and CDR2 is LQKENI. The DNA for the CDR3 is TGTGCCAGCTCACCTGGACAAACCACTGAAGCTTTCTTT. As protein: CASSPGQTTEAFF.

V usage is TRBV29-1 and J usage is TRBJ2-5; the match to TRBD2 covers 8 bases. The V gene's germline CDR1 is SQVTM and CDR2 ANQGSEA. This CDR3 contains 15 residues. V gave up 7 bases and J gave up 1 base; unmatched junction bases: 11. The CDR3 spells CSAPRGGGSQETQYF. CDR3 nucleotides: TGCAGCGCCCCTCGGGGGGGAGGATCCCAAGAGACCCAGTACTTC.

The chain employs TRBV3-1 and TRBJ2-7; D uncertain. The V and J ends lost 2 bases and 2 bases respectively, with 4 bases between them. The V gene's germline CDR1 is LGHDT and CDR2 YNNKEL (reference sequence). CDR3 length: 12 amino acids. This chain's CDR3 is CASSQHPYEQYF. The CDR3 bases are TGTGCCAGCAGCCAACACCCCTACGAGCAGTACTTC.

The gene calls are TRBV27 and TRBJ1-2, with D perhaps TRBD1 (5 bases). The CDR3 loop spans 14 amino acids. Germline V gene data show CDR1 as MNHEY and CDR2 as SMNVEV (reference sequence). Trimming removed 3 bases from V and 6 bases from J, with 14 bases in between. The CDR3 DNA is TGTGCCAGCAGTTTCAACGGAGGGGAGGATGGCTACACCTTC. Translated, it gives CASSFNGGEDGYTF.

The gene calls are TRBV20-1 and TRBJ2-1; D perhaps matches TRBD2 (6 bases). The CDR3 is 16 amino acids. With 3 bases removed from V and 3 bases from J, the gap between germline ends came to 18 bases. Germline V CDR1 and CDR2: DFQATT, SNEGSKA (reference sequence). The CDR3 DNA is TGCAGTGCTAGGTATGCGGGACGAGCGGACTACAATGAGCAGTTCTTC. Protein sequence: CSARYAGRADYNEQFF.

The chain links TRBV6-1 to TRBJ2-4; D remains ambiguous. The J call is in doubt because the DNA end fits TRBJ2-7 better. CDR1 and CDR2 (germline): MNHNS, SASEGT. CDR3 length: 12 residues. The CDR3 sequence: CASRVIRYEQYF. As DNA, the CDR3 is TGTGCCAGCAGAGTGATAAGGTACGAGCAGTACTTC.

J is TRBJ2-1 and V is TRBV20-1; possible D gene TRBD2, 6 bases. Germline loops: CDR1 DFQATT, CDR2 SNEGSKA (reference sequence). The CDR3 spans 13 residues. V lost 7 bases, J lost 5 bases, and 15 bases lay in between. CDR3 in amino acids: CSEEGPANNEQFF. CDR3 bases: TGCAGTGAGGAGGGGCCAGCGAACAATGAGCAGTTCTTC.

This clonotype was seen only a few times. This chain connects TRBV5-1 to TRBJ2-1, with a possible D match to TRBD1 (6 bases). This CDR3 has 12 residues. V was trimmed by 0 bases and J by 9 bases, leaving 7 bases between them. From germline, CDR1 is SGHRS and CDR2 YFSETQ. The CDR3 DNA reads TGCGCCAGCAGCTTGGTGGGGGCTGAGCAGTTCTTC. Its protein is CASSLVGAEQFF.

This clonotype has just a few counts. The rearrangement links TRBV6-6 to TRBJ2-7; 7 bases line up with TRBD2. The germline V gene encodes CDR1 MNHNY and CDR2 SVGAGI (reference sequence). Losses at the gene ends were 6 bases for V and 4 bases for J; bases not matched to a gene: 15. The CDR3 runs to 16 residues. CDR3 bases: TGTGCCAGCAGGGGAGATACGGGACTAAATGCTTACGAGCAGTACTTC. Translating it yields CASRGDTGLNAYEQYF.

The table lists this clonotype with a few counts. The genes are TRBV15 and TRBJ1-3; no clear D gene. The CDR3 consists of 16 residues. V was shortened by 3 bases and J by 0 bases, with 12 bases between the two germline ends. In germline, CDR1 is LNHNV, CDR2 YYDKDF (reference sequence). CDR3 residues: CATSRTRVASGNTIYF. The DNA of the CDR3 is TGTGCCACCAGCAGGACGCGGGTAGCCTCTGGAAACACCATATATTTT.

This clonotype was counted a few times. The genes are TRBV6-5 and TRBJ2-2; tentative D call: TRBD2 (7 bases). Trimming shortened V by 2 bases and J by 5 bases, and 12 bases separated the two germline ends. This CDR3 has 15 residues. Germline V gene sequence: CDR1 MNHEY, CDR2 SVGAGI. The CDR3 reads CASSYGGALTGELFF. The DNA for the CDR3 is TGTGCCAGCAGTTACGGGGGGGCGTTGACCGGGGAGCTGTTTTTT.

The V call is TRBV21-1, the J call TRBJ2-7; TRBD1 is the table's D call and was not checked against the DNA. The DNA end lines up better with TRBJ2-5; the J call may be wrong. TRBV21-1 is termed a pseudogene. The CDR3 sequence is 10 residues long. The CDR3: CASWRGTQYF. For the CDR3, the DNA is TGTGCCAGCTGGCGGGGGACCCAGTACTTC.

This chain's CDR3 is CASSQDHRGAGNTIYF. In nucleotides, the CDR3 is TGTGCCAGCAGCCAAGATCACAGGGGGGCTGGAAACACCATATATTTT. This chain joins TRBV3-1 and TRBJ1-3; 8 bases are a match to TRBD1. Germline loops: CDR1 LGHDT, CDR2 YNNKEL (reference sequence). CDR3 size: 16 residues. With V trimmed by 0 bases and J by 2 bases, 3 bases remained unmatched.

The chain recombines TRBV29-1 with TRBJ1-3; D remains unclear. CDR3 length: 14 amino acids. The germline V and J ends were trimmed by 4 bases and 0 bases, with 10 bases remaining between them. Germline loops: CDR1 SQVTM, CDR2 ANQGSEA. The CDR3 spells CSVGQESSGNTIYF. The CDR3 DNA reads TGCAGCGTTGGGCAGGAAAGCTCTGGAAACACCATATATTTT. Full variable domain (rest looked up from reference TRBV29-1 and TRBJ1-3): SAVISQKPSRDICQRGTSLTIQCQVDSQVTMMFWYRQQPGQSLTLIATANQGSEATYESGFVIDKFPISRPNLTFSTLTVSNMSPEDSSIYLCSVGQESSGNTIYFGEGSWLTVV.

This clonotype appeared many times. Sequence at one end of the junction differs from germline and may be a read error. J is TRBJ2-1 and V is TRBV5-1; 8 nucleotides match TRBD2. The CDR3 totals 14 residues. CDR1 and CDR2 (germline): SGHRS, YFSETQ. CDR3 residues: CASSLVGGDNEQFF. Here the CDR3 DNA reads TGTGCCAGCAGCTTGGTCGGGGGGGACAATGAGCAGTTCTTC.

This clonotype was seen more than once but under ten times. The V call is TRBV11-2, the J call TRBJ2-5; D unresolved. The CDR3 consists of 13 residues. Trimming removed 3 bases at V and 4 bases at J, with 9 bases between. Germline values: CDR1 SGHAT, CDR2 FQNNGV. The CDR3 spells CASSFGSLETQYF. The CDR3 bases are TGTGCCAGCAGCTTTGGAAGCCTAGAGACCCAGTACTTC.

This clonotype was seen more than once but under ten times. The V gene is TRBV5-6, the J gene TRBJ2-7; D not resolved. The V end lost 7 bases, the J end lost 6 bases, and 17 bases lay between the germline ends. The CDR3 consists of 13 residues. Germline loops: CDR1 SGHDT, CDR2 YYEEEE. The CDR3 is CASRYWEPGEQYF. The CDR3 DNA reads TGTGCCAGCCGCTATTGGGAACCCGGCGAGCAGTACTTC.

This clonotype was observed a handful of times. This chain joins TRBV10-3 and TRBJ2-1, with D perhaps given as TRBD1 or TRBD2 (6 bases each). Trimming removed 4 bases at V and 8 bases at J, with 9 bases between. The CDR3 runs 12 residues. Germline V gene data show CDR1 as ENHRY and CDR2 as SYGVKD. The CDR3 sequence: CAISGRGDEQFF. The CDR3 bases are TGTGCCATCAGTGGGAGGGGGGATGAGCAGTTCTTC.

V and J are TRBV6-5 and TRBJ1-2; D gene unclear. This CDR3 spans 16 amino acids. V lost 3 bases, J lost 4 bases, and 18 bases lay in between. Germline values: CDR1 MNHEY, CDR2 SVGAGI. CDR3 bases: TGTGCCAGCAGTTATAACTCGAGAGGGTTAGGCTATGGCTACACCTTC. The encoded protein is CASSYNSRGLGYGYTF.

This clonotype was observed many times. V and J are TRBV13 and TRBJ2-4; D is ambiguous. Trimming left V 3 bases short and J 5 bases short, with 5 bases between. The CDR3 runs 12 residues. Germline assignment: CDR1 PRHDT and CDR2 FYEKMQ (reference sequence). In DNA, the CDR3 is TGTGCCAGCAGCTTTTATCAAAACATTCAGTACTTC. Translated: CASSFYQNIQYF. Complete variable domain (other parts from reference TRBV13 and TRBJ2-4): AAGVIQSPRHLIKEKRETATLKCYPIPRHDTVYWYQQGPGQDPQFLISFYEKMQSDKGSIPDRFSAQQFSDYHSELNMSSLELGDSALYFCASSFYQNIQYFGAGTRLSVL.

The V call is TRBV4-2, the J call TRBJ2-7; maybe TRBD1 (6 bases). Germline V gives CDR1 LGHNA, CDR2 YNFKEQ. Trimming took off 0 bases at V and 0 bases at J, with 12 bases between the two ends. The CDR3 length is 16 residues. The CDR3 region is CASSQDKRDNSYEQYF. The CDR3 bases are TGTGCCAGCAGCCAAGATAAGAGGGACAACTCCTACGAGCAGTACTTC.